The T cell receptor beta chain described here comes from a study of blood T cell repertoires in COVID-19. Across the study: Samples came from the United States, Italy and Spain, spanning acute and convalescent COVID-19. T cells, B-cell-depleted T cells, or PBMCs supplied cDNA or gDNA.

This clone appeared a few times. Sequence at one end of the junction differs from germline and may be a read error. In the original workflow: Cell counts per sample came from amplifying reference gene primers. Sequencing used immunoSEQ multiplex PCR; TCRdb keeps in-frame clones, though not all of them. Clone size and V and J calls were adopted from that table, with D and trimming inferred from the DNA. The sample contains about 86,000 clones, 87% of which appear only once. Sequencing was done on a sample of peripheral blood. The origin of this receptor is a human donor in a cohort sampled during active COVID-19.

The CDR3 coding sequence is TGTGCTAGCAGCTTTTCCGGAACAGGGGTCGCGGAGACCCAGTACTTC. This gives the protein CASSFSGTGVAETQYF. This sequence joins TRBV7-7 and TRBJ2-5, with 7 bases fitting TRBD1. CDR3 length: 16 residues. Germline CDR1 and CDR2: SSHAT and FNYEAQ (reference sequence).